The 10 T cell receptor beta chains given below trace back to one sample, sequenced in a study of blood T cell repertoires in COVID-19. TCRdb's table, derived via immunoSEQ multiplex PCR, lists solely in-frame clones and lacks some. The sample records about 190,000 clones, over 75% being singletons. The material sequenced was peripheral blood. All receptors come from a man aged 50-60 years with acute or convalescent COVID-19.

The chain uses TRBV12-5 and TRBJ2-7; possibly TRBD1 for D (5 bases). The V and J ends lost 5 bases and 3 bases respectively, with 14 bases between them. Germline CDR1 is LGHNT and CDR2 is FRNRAP. The length of the CDR3 is 14 residues. CDR3 coding DNA: TGTGCTAGTGGTCCCGTTGTCAGGGTCTACGAGCAGTACGTC. It is translated as CASGPVVRVYEQYV.

The V gene is TRBV5-1, the J gene TRBJ2-3; TRBD2 agrees at 9 bases. V lost 2 bases, J lost 0 bases, and 7 bases stayed unmatched. The CDR3 runs 17 residues. Per the germline V gene, CDR1 is SGHRS and CDR2 is YFSETQ. CDR3 in DNA: TGCGCCAGCAGCTTAATTCGAGCGGGAGGAAGCACAGATACGCAGTATTTT. The encoded protein is CASSLIRAGGSTDTQYF.

The chain combines TRBV5-1 with TRBJ1-2; TRBD1 is a possible D gene (6 bases). This CDR3 has 14 residues. From germline, CDR1 is SGHRS and CDR2 YFSETQ. The germline V and J ends were trimmed by 3 bases and 4 bases, with 13 bases remaining between them. CDR3 amino acids: CASSWTDPLYGYTF. DNA for the CDR3: TGCGCCAGCAGCTGGACAGATCCCCTCTATGGCTACACCTTC.

As to this clone: Other DNA variants within this sample encode the same CDR3. The chain couples TRBV3-1 (or the pseudogene TRBV3-2) to TRBJ2-2; 8 bases line up with TRBD1. CDR1 and CDR2 (germline): LGHDT, YNNKEL (reference sequence). Trimming at V came to 4 bases and at J to 2 bases, leaving 3 bases not matched to a gene. The CDR3 runs to 15 residues. This CDR3 reads CASSRGTGNTGELFF. The CDR3 bases are TGTGCCAGCAGCCGCGGGACAGGCAACACCGGGGAGCTGTTTTTT.

CDR3 DNA: TGTGCCAGCAGCCACCAACGGGGGTCTGGAAACACCATATATTTT. Its translation: CASSHQRGSGNTIYF. V usage is TRBV7-9 and J usage is TRBJ1-3, with TRBD1 as a possible D gene (5 bases). The germline V gene has CDR1 SEHNR and CDR2 FQNEAQ (reference sequence). The CDR3 is made up of 15 amino acids. The V and J ends lost 5 bases and 1 base respectively, with 12 bases between them.

This chain links TRBV29-1 with TRBJ2-3; D is unresolved. V lost 3 bases and J 1 base, leaving 5 bases between the germline ends. Germline values: CDR1 SQVTM, CDR2 ANQGSEA. The CDR3 length is 12 residues. The CDR3 spells CSVDLGTDTQYF. CDR3 coding DNA: TGCAGCGTTGATCTCGGCACAGATACGCAGTATTTT.

The V and J genes are TRBV28 and TRBJ1-5; 9 positions agree with TRBD1. Trimming at V came to 5 bases and at J to 6 bases, leaving 8 bases not matched to a gene. CDR3 length equals 15 residues. Germline loops: CDR1 MDHEN, CDR2 SYDVKM. The CDR3 DNA sequence: TGTGCCAGCAGTCACGCCGGGACAGGGTCTCAGCCCCAGCATTTT. Its translation: CASSHAGTGSQPQHF.

This clone was seen just once. This chain links TRBV6-5 with TRBJ2-2, with D perhaps TRBD2 (6 bases). Germline CDR1 is MNHEY and CDR2 is SVGAGI. The CDR3 is made up of 14 amino acids. Trimming shortened V by 7 bases and J by 1 base, and 10 bases separated the two germline ends. The CDR3 spells CASTRDLNTGELFF. The CDR3 nucleotides read TGTGCCAGCACACGGGACTTGAACACCGGGGAGCTGTTTTTT.

The rearrangement joins TRBV19 to TRBJ2-3, with TRBD2 matching over 8 bases. The CDR3 spans 15 residues. V was clipped by 5 bases and J by 3 bases; unmatched bases: 7. Germline V CDR1 and CDR2: LNHDA, SQIVND (reference sequence). CDR3 nucleotide sequence: TGTGCCAGTAGTTATACGGGGGGGATGACAGATACGCAGTATTTT. Translated, it gives CASSYTGGMTDTQYF.

The V and J genes are TRBV24-1 and TRBJ2-3; 10 nucleotides match TRBD1. This CDR3 spans 16 amino acids. From germline, CDR1 is KGHDR and CDR2 SFDVKD. J gave up 2 bases and V 1 base, and 2 bases lay outside the gene matches. CDR3 bases: TGTGCCACCAGTGATTTCGGACAGGGGGACACAGATACGCAGTATTTT. It codes for CATSDFGQGDTDTQYF.